This TCR beta chain was sequenced in a study of cytomegalovirus exposure and HLA in healthy donors. V shed 4 bases, J shed 7 bases, and the junction held 8 bases outside the gene matches. The CDR3 runs to 15 residues. The germline gives CDR1 SGHDN, CDR2 FVKESK. The data were produced by immunoSEQ multiplex PCR, yet TCRdb's version contains in-frame clones alone and is incomplete. The sample holds about 79,000 clones; under 95% are singletons and the top ten take about 3.8%. General observations from the study: The majority of TCR sequences were rare, yet some public TCRs appeared in many donors. The listing of 150 to 200 TCR beta chains classed them as cytomegalovirus-associated.

In regard to this clone: Its antigen is as yet unknown.

This chain joins TRBV14 and TRBJ1-4, with TRBD1 matching 8 bases. Input material: PBMCs. The clonotype originates from a woman in her 30s in good health and CMV-seronegative. The CDR3, as DNA: TGTGCCAGCAGCCTCATTGACAGGGGAGGTGAAAAACTGTTTTTT. Protein product: CASSLIDRGGEKLFF.